This T cell receptor (beta chain) was retrieved from a study of vaccination and CD4 T cells after COVID-19. Study-level background: Two of the convalescents were Hispanic, and convalescents were six males and four females. Controls used CEFX viral epitopes (positive), HIV-1 Nef peptides (negative), or no peptide. Findings and limits, study-wide: The rise in median SARS-CoV-2-reactive clonotypes, from roughly 21 to 40, was not significant.

Specified treatment: roughly 11-day PBMC culture with coronavirus spike peptide pools or control peptides (ViraFEST assay). This clonotype is a singleton in its sample. No antigen is known for it. Cultured CD4+ T cell DNA underwent sequencing with the Oncomine TCR Beta short-read assay. Genomic DNA was extracted from cultured CD4+ T cells. One entry per CDR3 protein results from TCRdb running MiXCR on the PCR reads. The profile covers over 25,000 distinct CDR3 sequences, with about 60% appearing a single time and approximately 16% taken by the ten largest. Germline assignment: CDR1 MGHDK and CDR2 SYGVNS. Trimming shortened V by 6 bases and J by 7 bases, and 10 bases separated the two germline ends. This CDR3 is 13 amino acids long.

The sequence derives from a human donor who received a COVID-19 vaccine. Sample: CD4+ T cells from blood, cultured in vitro, taken after SARS-CoV-2 vaccination. The chain employs TRBV25-1 and TRBJ1-6; D not resolved. CDR3 DNA: TGTGCCAGCAGAGAGCTGGGGAATTCACCCCTCCACTTT. Protein product: CASRELGNSPLHF.